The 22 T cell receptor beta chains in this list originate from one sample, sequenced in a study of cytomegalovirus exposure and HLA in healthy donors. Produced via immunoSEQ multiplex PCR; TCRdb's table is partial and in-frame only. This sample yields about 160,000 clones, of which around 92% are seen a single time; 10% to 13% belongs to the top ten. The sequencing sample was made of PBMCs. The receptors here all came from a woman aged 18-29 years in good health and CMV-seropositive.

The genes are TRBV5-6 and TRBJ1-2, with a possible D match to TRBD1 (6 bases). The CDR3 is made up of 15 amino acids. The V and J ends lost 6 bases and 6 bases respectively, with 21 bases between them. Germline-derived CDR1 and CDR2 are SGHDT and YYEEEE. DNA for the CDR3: TGTGCCAGCAACGACGCGGGGGGCGAGTTTCATGGCTACACCTTC. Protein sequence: CASNDAGGEFHGYTF.

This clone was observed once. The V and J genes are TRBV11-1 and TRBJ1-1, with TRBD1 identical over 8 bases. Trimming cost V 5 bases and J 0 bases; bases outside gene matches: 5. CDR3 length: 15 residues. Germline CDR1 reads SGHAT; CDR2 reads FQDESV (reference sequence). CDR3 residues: CASSSRDRMNTEAFF. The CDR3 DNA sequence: TGTGCCAGCAGCAGCCGGGACAGGATGAACACTGAAGCTTTCTTT. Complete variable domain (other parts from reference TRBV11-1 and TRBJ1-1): EAEVAQSPRYKITEKSQAVAFWCDPISGHATLYWYRQILGQGPELLVQFQDESVVDDSQLPKDRFSAERLKGVDSTLKIQPAELGDSAMYLCASSSRDRMNTEAFFGQGTRLTVV.

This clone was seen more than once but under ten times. CDR3 DNA: TGTGCCAGCAGCTCCGAGGCCGTCGGGAGTTACGAGCAGTACTTC. It translates to CASSSEAVGSYEQYF. V usage is TRBV7-9 and J usage is TRBJ2-7; TRBD2 is a possible D gene (6 bases). The CDR3 extends over 15 amino acids. Trimming removed 4 bases at V and 4 bases at J, with 17 bases between. The germline V gene has CDR1 SEHNR and CDR2 FQNEAQ (reference sequence).

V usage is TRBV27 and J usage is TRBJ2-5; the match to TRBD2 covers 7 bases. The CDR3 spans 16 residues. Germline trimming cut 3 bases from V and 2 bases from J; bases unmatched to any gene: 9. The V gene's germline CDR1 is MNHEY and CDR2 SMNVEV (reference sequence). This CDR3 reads CASSFWGVGGQETQYF. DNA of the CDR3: TGTGCCAGCAGTTTTTGGGGGGTCGGGGGGCAAGAGACCCAGTACTTC.

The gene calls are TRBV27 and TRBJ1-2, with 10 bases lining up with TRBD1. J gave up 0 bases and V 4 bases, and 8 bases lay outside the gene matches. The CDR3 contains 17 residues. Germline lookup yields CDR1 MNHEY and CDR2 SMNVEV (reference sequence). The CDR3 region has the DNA TGTGCCAGCAGTTATCCGGGACAGGGGATAGCTAACTATGGCTACACCTTC. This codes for CASSYPGQGIANYGYTF.

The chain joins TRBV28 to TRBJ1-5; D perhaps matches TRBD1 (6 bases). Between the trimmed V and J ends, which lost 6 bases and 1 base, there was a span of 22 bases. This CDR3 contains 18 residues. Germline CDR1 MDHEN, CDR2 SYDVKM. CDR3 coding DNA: TGTGCCAGCAGCCCCACCCGGGGGGGGCGGGAAAGCAATCAGCCCCAGCATTTT. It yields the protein CASSPTRGGRESNQPQHF. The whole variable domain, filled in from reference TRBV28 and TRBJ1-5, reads DVKVTQSSRYLVKRTGEKVFLECVQDMDHENMFWYRQDPGLGLRLIYFSYDVKMKEKGDIPEGYSVSREKKERFSLILESASTNQTSMYLCASSPTRGGRESNQPQHFGDGTRLSIL.

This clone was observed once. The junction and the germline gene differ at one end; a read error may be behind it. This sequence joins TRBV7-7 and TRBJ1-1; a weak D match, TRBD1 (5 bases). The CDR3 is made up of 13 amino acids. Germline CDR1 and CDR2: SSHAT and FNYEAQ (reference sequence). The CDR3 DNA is TGTGCTAGCAGCCAGACAGTGAACACTGAAGCTTTCTTT. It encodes CASSQTVNTEAFF.

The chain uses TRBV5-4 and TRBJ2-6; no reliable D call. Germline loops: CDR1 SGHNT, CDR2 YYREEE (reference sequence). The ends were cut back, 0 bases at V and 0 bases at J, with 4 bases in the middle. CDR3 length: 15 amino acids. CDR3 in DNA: TGTGCCAGCAGCTTGGAAGCCTCTGGGGCCAACGTCCTGACTTTC. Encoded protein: CASSLEASGANVLTF.

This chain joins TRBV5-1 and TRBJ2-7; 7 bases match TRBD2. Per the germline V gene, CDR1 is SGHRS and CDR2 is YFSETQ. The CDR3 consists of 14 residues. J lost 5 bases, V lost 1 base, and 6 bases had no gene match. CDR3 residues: CASSLWEGLDEQYF. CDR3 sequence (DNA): TGCGCCAGCAGCTTGTGGGAGGGCCTCGACGAGCAGTACTTC.

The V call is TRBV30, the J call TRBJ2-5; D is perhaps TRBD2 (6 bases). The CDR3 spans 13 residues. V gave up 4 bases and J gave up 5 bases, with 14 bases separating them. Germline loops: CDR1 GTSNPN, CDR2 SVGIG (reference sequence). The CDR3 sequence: CAWTLAGSETQYF. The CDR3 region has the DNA TGTGCCTGGACTCTGGCGGGATCGGAGACCCAGTACTTC. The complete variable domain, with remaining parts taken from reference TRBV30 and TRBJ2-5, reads SQTIHQWPATLVQPVGSPLSLECTVEGTSNPNLYWYRQAAGRGLQLLFYSVGIGQISSEVPQNLSASRPQDRQFILSSKKLLLSDSGFYLCAWTLAGSETQYFGPGTRLLVL.

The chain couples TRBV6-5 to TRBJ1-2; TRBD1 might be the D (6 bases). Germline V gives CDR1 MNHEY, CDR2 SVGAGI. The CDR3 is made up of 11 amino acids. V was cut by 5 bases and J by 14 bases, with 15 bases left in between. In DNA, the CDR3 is TGTGCCAGCAGTCAACGCGGGGGCTGGACCTTC. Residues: CASSQRGGWTF.

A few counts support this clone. The DNA for the CDR3 is TGTGCCAGCAGTGAAATTGGTTCCACATATCAGCCCCAGCATTTT. It specifies CASSEIGSTYQPQHF. The chain employs TRBV2 and TRBJ1-5; D is uncertain. The germline V gene encodes CDR1 SNHLY and CDR2 FYNNEI. The length of the CDR3 is 15 residues. V lost 2 bases and J lost 5, with 13 bases in between.

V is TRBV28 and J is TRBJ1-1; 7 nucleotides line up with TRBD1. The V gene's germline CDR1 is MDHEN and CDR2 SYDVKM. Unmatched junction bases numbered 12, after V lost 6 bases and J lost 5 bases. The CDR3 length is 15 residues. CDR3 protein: CASRQPPTGRTEAFF. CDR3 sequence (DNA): TGTGCCAGCAGGCAACCTCCGACAGGGCGGACTGAAGCTTTCTTT. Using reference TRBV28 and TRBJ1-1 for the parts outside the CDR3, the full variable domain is DVKVTQSSRYLVKRTGEKVFLECVQDMDHENMFWYRQDPGLGLRLIYFSYDVKMKEKGDIPEGYSVSREKKERFSLILESASTNQTSMYLCASRQPPTGRTEAFFGQGTRLTVV.

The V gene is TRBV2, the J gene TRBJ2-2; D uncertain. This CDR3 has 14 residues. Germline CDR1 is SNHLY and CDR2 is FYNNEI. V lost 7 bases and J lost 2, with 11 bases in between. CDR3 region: CASIVAENTGELFF. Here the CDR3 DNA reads TGTGCCAGCATAGTGGCGGAAAACACCGGGGAGCTGTTTTTT. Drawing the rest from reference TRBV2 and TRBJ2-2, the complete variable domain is EPEVTQTPSHQVTQMGQEVILRCVPISNHLYFYWYRQILGQKVEFLVSFYNNEISEKSEIFDDQFSVERPDGSNFTLKIRSTKLEDSAMYFCASIVAENTGELFFGEGSRLTVL.

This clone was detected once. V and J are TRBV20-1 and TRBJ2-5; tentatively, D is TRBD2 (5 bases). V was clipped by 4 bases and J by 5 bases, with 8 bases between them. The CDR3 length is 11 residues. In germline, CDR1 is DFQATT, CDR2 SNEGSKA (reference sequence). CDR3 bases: TGCAGTGCTATTTCGGGGGAGACCCAGTACTTC. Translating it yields CSAISGETQYF.

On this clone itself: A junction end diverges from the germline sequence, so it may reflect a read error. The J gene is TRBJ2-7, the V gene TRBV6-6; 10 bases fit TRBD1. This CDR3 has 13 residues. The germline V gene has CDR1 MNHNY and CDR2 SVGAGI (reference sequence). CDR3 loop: CVSLQGQGYEQYF. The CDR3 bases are TGTGTCAGCCTTCAGGGACAGGGGTACGAGCAGTACTTC.

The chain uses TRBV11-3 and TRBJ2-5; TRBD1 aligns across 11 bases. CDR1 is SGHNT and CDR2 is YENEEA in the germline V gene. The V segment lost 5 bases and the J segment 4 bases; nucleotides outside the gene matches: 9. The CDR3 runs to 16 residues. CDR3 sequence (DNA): TGTGCCAGCAGCCAGATTGGGACAGGGGGATCAGAGACCCAGTACTTC. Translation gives CASSQIGTGGSETQYF.

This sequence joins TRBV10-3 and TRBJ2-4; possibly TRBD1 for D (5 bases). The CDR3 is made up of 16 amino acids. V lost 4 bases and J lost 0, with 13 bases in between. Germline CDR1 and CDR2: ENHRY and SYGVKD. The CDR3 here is CAISARQGLAKNIQYF. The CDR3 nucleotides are TGTGCCATCAGTGCAAGGCAGGGTTTAGCCAAAAACATTCAGTACTTC.

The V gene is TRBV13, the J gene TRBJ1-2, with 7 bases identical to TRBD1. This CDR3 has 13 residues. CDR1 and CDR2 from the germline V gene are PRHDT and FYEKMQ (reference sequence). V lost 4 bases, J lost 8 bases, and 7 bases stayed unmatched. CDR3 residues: CASSSEGARGYTF. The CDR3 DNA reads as TGTGCCAGCAGCTCCGAGGGGGCACGGGGCTACACCTTC.

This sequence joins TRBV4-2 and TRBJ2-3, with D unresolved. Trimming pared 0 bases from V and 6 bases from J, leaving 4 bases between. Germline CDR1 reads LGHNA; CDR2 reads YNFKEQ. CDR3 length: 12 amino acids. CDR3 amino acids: CASSQEQDTQYF. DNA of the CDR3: TGTGCCAGCAGCCAAGAACAGGATACGCAGTATTTT.

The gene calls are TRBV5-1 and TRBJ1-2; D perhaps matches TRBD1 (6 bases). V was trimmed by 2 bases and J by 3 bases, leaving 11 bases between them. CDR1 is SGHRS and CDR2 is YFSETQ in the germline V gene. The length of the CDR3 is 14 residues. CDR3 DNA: TGCGCCAGCAGCTTCGCAGGGGCAGACTATGGCTACACCTTC. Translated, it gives CASSFAGADYGYTF. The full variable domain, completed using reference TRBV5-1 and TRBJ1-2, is KAGVTQTPRYLIKTRGQQVTLSCSPISGHRSVSWYQQTPGQGLQFLFEYFSETQRNKGNFPGRFSGRQFSNSRSEMNVSTLELGDSALYLCASSFAGADYGYTFGSGTRLTVV.

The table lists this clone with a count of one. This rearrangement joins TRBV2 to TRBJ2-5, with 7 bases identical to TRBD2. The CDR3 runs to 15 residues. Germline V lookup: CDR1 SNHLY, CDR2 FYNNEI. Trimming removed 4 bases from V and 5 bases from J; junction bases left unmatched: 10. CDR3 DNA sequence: TGTGCCAGCAGTGCGGTGGGAGGGCCTGGGGAGACCCAGTACTTC. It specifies CASSAVGGPGETQYF.